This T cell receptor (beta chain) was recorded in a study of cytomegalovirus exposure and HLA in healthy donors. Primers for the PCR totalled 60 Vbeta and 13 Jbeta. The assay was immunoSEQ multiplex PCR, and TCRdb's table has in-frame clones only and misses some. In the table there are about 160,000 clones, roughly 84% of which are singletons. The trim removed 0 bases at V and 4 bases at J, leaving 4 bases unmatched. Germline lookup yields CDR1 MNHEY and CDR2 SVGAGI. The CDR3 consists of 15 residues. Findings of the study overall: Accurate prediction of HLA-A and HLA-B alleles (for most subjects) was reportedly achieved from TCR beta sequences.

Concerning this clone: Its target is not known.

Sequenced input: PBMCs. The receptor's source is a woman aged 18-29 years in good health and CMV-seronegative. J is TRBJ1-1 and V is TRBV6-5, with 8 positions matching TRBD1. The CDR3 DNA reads TGTGCCAGCAGTTACTCAACAGGGGGGACCACTGAAGCTTTCTTT. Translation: CASSYSTGGTTEAFF.